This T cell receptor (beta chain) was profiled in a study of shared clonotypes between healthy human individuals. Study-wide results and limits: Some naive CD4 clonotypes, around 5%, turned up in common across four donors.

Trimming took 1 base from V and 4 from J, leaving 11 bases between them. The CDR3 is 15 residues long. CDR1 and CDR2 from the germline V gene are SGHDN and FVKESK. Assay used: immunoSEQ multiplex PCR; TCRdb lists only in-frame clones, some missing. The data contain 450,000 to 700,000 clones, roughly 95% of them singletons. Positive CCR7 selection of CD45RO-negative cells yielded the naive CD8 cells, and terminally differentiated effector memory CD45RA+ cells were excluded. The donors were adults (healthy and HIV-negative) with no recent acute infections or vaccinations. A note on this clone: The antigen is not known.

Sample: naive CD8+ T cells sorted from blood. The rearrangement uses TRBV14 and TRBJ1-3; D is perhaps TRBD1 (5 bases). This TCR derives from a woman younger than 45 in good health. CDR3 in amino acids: CASSQARTPGNTIYF. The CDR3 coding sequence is TGTGCCAGCAGCCAAGCGAGGACACCCGGAAACACCATATATTTT.